The present T cell receptor beta chain was sequenced within a study of blood T cell repertoires in COVID-19. The CDR3 sequence is 14 residues long. V gave up 6 bases and J gave up 4 bases; unmatched junction bases: 5. Germline CDR1 MDHEN, CDR2 SYDVKM. Produced via immunoSEQ multiplex PCR; TCRdb's table is partial and in-frame only. The data show approximately 170,000 clones, with approximately 83% seen just once and under 3% held by the top ten. This rearrangement joins TRBV28 to TRBJ1-2, with 10 bases matching TRBD1. The TCR was taken from a human donor with acute or convalescent COVID-19. The donor label of this sample is uncertain. Input material: peripheral blood. CDR3 in amino acids: CASSGTGAPYGYTF. The DNA of the CDR3 is TGTGCCAGCAGCGGGACAGGGGCTCCCTATGGCTACACCTTC.